This T cell receptor (beta chain) was captured in a study of a mutant IDH1 vaccine in newly diagnosed glioma. Study context: Most had both radiotherapy and temozolomide beforehand; others had only one.

Time point denoted: week 35, safety follow-up. Every single dose of the vaccine, 300 ug of mutant IDH1 20-mer peptide, came with topical imiquimod. The assay was immunoSEQ multiplex PCR, and TCRdb's table has in-frame clones only and misses some. In the table there are about 48,000 clones, roughly 80% of which are singletons. The CDR3 extends over 15 amino acids. V lost 1 base and J lost 2, with 11 bases in between. CDR1 is SGHTA and CDR2 is FQGNSA in the germline V gene. Turning to this clone: Its antigen is still unknown.

The V and J genes are TRBV7-2 and TRBJ1-1; the D gene is possibly TRBD1 (5 bases). The TCR was taken from a man aged 35-49 years with glioma. This specimen consisted of PBMCs, obtained from a glioma patient whose treatment included an IDH1 peptide vaccine. CDR3 DNA: TGTGCCAGCAGCTTAGGTGTGGGGGTAAACACTGAAGCTTTCTTT. Translated, it gives CASSLGVGVNTEAFF.